Listed here is a single T cell receptor (beta chain). No antigen is known for it. These data originate in a study of cytomegalovirus exposure and HLA in healthy donors. Overall study findings and caveats: Most CMV-associated TCR beta chains were later found to appear HLA-restricted.

Use of 60 Vbeta and 13 Jbeta primers characterized the PCR. The protocol was immunoSEQ multiplex PCR, while the TCRdb copy is restricted to in-frame clones and leaves out a portion. The sample lists around 180,000 clones; over 60% were seen once. This clonotype was sampled from a girl aged 10-17 years in good health and CMV-seronegative. Source material: PBMCs.

This CDR3 reads CASSPRGGGADTQYF. The CDR3 DNA sequence: TGTGCCAGCAGCCCAAGGGGGGGTGGGGCAGATACGCAGTATTTT. V and J are TRBV2 and TRBJ2-3; D possibly corresponds to TRBD2 (7 bases). CDR3 size: 15 residues. The germline CDR1 and CDR2 sequences are SNHLY and FYNNEI. V was pared by 6 bases and J by 4 bases, with 17 bases between.